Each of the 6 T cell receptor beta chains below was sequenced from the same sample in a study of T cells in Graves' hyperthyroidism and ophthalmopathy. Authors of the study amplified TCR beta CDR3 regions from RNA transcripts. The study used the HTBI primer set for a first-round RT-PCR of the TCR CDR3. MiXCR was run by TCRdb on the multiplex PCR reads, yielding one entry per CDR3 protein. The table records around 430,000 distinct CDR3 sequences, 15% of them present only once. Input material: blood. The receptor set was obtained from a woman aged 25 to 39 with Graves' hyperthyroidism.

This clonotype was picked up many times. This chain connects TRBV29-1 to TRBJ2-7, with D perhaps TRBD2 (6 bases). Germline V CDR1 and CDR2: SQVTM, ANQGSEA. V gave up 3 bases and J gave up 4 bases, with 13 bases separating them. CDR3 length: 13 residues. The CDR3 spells CSVDSGSRYEQYF. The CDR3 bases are TGCAGCGTTGACTCCGGGAGTAGGTACGAGCAGTACTTC.

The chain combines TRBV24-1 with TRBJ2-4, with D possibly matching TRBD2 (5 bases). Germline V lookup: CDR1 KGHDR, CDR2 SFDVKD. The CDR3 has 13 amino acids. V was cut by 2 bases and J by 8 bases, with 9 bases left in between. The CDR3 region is CATSDWGEDIQYF. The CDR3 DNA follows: TGTGCCACCAGTGATTGGGGAGAGGACATTCAGTACTTC.

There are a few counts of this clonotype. The CDR3 nucleotides read TGTGCCACCTCGCCCCAGACTAGCGGGAACACAGATACGCAGTATTTT. Protein sequence: CATSPQTSGNTDTQYF. The chain employs TRBV24-1 and TRBJ2-3; 11 bases map to TRBD2. J was trimmed by 2 bases and V by 9 bases; bases with no gene match: 9. In germline, CDR1 is KGHDR, CDR2 SFDVKD. The CDR3 is made up of 16 amino acids.

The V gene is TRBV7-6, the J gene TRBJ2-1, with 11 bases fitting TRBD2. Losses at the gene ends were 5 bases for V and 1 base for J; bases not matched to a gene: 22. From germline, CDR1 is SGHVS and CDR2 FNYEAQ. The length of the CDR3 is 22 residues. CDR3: CASSPKLDKTSGITKSYNEQFF. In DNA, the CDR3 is TGTGCCAGCAGCCCAAAGTTAGATAAGACTAGCGGGATAACGAAGTCCTACAATGAGCAGTTCTTC.

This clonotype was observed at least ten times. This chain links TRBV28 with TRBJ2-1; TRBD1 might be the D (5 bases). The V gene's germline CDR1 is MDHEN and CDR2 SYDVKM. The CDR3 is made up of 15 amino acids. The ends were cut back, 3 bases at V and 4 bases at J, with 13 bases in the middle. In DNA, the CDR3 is TGTGCCAGCAGTTTTTTGGACATCGGTTACAATGAGCAGTTCTTC. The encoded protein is CASSFLDIGYNEQFF.

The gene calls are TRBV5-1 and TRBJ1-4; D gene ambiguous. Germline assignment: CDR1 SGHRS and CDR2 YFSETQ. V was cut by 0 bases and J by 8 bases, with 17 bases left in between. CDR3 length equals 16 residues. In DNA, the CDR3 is TGCGCCAGCAGCTTGGCCTTAGTGCCTGGAGAGGAAAAACTGTTTTTT. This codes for CASSLALVPGEEKLFF.